The clone carrying this T cell receptor beta chain was counted only a few times. No antigen is known for it. These data come from a study of cytomegalovirus exposure and HLA in healthy donors. Findings and limits, study-wide: Through in vitro validation, a few CMV-associated chains were shown to be specific for CMV antigens.

The CDR3 is 13 amino acids. Germline V gives CDR1 MNHNS, CDR2 SASEGT. V lost 6 bases and J lost 6; bases outside the gene matches: 6. TCRdb's copy holds only in-frame clones and misses some; the assay was immunoSEQ multiplex PCR. This table holds hundreds of thousands of clones, over 80% found once. This sequence originates from a young woman in good health and CMV-seronegative. The V call is TRBV6-1, the J call TRBJ1-1; 8 bases are a match to TRBD1. The source material was PBMCs. For the CDR3, the DNA is TGTGCCAGCAGGAAGGGACAGGTCGCTGAAGCTTTCTTT. This sequence encodes CASRKGQVAEAFF.